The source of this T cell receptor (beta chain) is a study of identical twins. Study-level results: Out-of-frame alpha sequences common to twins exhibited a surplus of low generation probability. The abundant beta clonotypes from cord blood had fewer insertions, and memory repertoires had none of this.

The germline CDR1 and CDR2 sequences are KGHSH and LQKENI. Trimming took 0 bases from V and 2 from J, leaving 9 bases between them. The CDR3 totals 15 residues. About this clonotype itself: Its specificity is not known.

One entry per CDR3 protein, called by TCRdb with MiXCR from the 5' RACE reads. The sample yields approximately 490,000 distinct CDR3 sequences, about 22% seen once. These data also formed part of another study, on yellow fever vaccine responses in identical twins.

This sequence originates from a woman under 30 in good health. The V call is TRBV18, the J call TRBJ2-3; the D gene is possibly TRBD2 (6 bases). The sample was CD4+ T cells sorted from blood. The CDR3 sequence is CASSPPIADTDTQYF. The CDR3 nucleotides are TGTGCCAGCTCACCACCGATAGCGGACACAGATACGCAGTATTTT.